Shown below are 11 T cell receptor beta chains from a single sample sequenced in a study of blood T cells in healthy people across ages (dated by TCRdb to between 2015 and 2017). Receptor libraries were prepared by 5' RACE. Sequencing took place on an Illumina HiSeq 2500. A second PCR of about 6 to 11 cycles was performed with a sample-barcoded 5' primer and a J-beta primer mix. The public reads were quality trimmed at Q25 with fastp and then assembled into clones with MiXCR by TCRdb, keeping productive beta chains. Each record represents a unique CDR3 protein, reported with the most common genes and DNA among its rows. The sample profile shows 750,000 to 950,000 distinct CDR3 sequences; almost 30% of them were found once. The ten biggest clones cover about 10% of the sample. The same data also contributed to another study, on T cells of mothers and their children.

Sequencing was performed on blood. The receptors stem from a woman aged 40 to 55 in good health.

The chain uses TRBV29-1 and TRBJ2-7; 9 bases agree with TRBD2. The CDR3 spans 15 residues. Germline CDR1 reads SQVTM; CDR2 reads ANQGSEA. After removal of 2 bases from V and 0 bases from J, the junction contained 5 bases not matched to a gene. The CDR3 is CSVESPSGVSYEQYF. CDR3 in DNA: TGCAGCGTTGAATCGCCTAGCGGGGTCTCCTACGAGCAGTACTTC.

The J gene is TRBJ2-1, the V gene TRBV29-1; D unclear. CDR1 is SQVTM and CDR2 is ANQGSEA in the germline V gene. V lost 2 bases to trimming and J lost 5 bases, with 7 bases between them. This CDR3 spans 12 amino acids. The CDR3 sequence is CSVEFRHNEQFF. For the CDR3, the DNA is TGCAGCGTTGAATTTAGACACAATGAGCAGTTCTTC.

V usage is TRBV29-1 and J usage is TRBJ2-5; 10 bases align to TRBD2. Germline V gene sequence: CDR1 SQVTM, CDR2 ANQGSEA. CDR3 length: 13 amino acids. Germline trimming cut 7 bases from V and 1 base from J; bases unmatched to any gene: 3. CDR3 sequence reads: CSGTSGVQETQYF. The DNA for the CDR3 is TGCAGCGGGACTAGCGGAGTCCAAGAGACCCAGTACTTC.

The chain carries TRBV29-1 and TRBJ2-3; 8 nucleotides line up with TRBD2. This CDR3 comprises 14 residues. From germline, CDR1 is SQVTM and CDR2 ANQGSEA. Trimming at V came to 3 bases and at J to 0 bases, leaving 2 bases not matched to a gene. In DNA form, the CDR3 reads TGCAGCGTTGAGCGGGGGGATAGCACAGATACGCAGTATTTT. It specifies CSVERGDSTDTQYF.

The chain has TRBV7-9 and TRBJ2-7, with D perhaps TRBD2 (5 bases). The germline CDR1 and CDR2 sequences are SEHNR and FQNEAQ (reference sequence). The CDR3 sequence is 13 residues long. V was cut by 6 bases and J by 7 bases, with 16 bases left in between. CDR3 DNA: TGTGCCAGCAGTACTCGGGGTTACAATGAGCAGTACTTC. Its protein is CASSTRGYNEQYF.

For this clonotype: A much more abundant neighbour one base away suggests this may be a read error. This chain links TRBV20-1 with TRBJ1-4, with no clear D. This CDR3 contains 14 residues. Germline CDR1 reads DFQATT; CDR2 reads SNEGSKA (reference sequence). This chain's CDR3 is CSARPFREDEELFF. DNA for the CDR3: TGCAGTGCTAGACCCTTTCGGGAGGATGAAGAACTGTTTTTT.

The sample holds a few counts of this clonotype. The chain uses TRBV5-1 and TRBJ1-4; TRBD1 is a possible D gene (6 bases). Germline CDR1 is SGHRS and CDR2 is YFSETQ. V was shortened by 4 bases and J by 3 bases, with 10 bases between the two germline ends. The CDR3 has 14 residues. The CDR3 DNA sequence: TGCGCCAGCAGCGTTAGGACAGCTAATGAAAAACTGTTTTTT. Its translation is CASSVRTANEKLFF. Filled out from reference TRBV5-1 and TRBJ1-4, the complete variable domain reads KAGVTQTPRYLIKTRGQQVTLSCSPISGHRSVSWYQQTPGQGLQFLFEYFSETQRNKGNFPGRFSGRQFSNSRSEMNVSTLELGDSALYLCASSVRTANEKLFFGSGTQLSVL.

In the case of this clonotype: This may arise from a read error, as a much more abundant clone is one base away. J is TRBJ2-7 and V is TRBV27, with TRBD2 as a possible D gene (6 bases). CDR1 and CDR2 from the germline V gene are MNHEY and SMNVEV (reference sequence). The CDR3 is 13 amino acids. V was shortened by 3 bases and J by 9 bases, with 15 bases between the two germline ends. Here the CDR3 reads CASSLEGPEGQYF. The CDR3 DNA is TGTGCCAGCAGTTTGGAGGGCCCCGAGGGGCAGTACTTC.

This clonotype was observed many times. The gene calls are TRBV18 and TRBJ1-4; D unclear. In germline, CDR1 is KGHSH, CDR2 LQKENI. The V end was cut by 3 bases, the J end by 5 bases, with 7 bases between. The CDR3 has 13 amino acids. The DNA of the CDR3 is TGTGCCAGCTCACCGGACGTGAATGAAAAACTGTTTTTT. Amino acid sequence: CASSPDVNEKLFF.

This clonotype was counted at least ten times. The rearrangement uses TRBV5-1 and TRBJ2-3, with D possibly called TRBD1 or TRBD2 (5 bases each). CDR1 and CDR2 from the germline V gene are SGHRS and YFSETQ. CDR3 length equals 16 residues. The ends were cut back, 5 bases at V and 2 bases at J, with 18 bases in the middle. CDR3 loop: CASRLSTGAPTDTQYF. The DNA of the CDR3 is TGCGCCAGCAGACTGTCGACCGGGGCACCCACAGATACGCAGTATTTT.

This clonotype has ten or more counts. V and J are TRBV12-3 or TRBV12-4 and TRBJ1-1, with a possible D match to TRBD1 (5 bases). Trimming stripped 6 bases from V and 0 bases from J, with 11 bases between. This CDR3 has 14 amino acids. CDR3 amino acids: CASSFGGLNTEAFF. The CDR3 DNA is TGTGCCAGCAGCTTCGGGGGGTTGAACACTGAAGCTTTCTTT.